The 16 T cell receptor beta chains presented below share a single source sample, sequenced in a study of T cell changes during pregnancy in multiple sclerosis. Libraries were prepared by immunoSEQ multiplex PCR; TCRdb keeps only in-frame clonotypes and omits some of them. The table has roughly 35,000 clones, approximately 90% seen once. Here the sequenced sample was CD8+ T cells from peripheral blood mononuclear cells, taken before pregnancy. The receptors were sampled from a female donor with multiple sclerosis, enrolled in a pregnancy study.

This chain's CDR3 is CASSYGKGAYEQYF. DNA for the CDR3: TGTGCCAGCAGTTACGGGAAGGGGGCCTACGAGCAGTACTTC. The chain links TRBV6-5 to TRBJ2-7, with D tentatively TRBD1 (6 bases). This CDR3 spans 14 amino acids. V gave up 2 bases and J gave up 2 bases, with 10 bases separating them. CDR1 and CDR2 (germline): MNHEY, SVGAGI.

The rearrangement joins TRBV9 to TRBJ2-5, with 11 positions matching TRBD2. V shed 2 bases, J shed 4 bases, and the junction held 4 bases outside the gene matches. Germline CDR1 and CDR2: SGDLS and YYNGEE. The CDR3 has 15 amino acids. The CDR3 bases are TGTGCCAGCAGCGTTAGCGGGAGGGCCGCAGAGACCCAGTACTTC. Amino acids: CASSVSGRAAETQYF.

The genes are TRBV19 and TRBJ1-1; D unclear. Germline V gene data show CDR1 as LNHDA and CDR2 as SQIVND (reference sequence). CDR3 length: 11 amino acids. Trimming stripped 2 bases from V and 7 bases from J, with 5 bases between. CDR3 bases: TGTGCCAGTAGTATACTAGGTGAAGCTTTCTTT. Amino acid sequence: CASSILGEAFF.

The genes are TRBV27 and TRBJ2-2; D might be TRBD2 (5 bases). The CDR3 spans 14 residues. With 1 base removed from V and 4 bases from J, the gap between germline ends came to 7 bases. Germline CDR1 and CDR2: MNHEY and SMNVEV (reference sequence). The DNA for the CDR3 is TGTGCCAGCAGTTTATTAGGGAGCACCGGGGAGCTGTTTTTT. Residues: CASSLLGSTGELFF.

This clone was seen a single time. CDR3 sequence (DNA): TGCAGCGTCCGGACAGGAATCTCTGGGGCCAACGTCCTGACTTTC. It specifies CSVRTGISGANVLTF. The V gene is TRBV29-1, the J gene TRBJ2-6; 7 positions match TRBD1. The CDR3 has 15 amino acids. Germline CDR1 and CDR2: SQVTM and ANQGSEA. V lost 6 bases and J lost 0; bases outside the gene matches: 5. The full variable domain, in which reference TRBV29-1 and TRBJ2-6 provide the parts outside the CDR3, is SAVISQKPSRDICQRGTSLTIQCQVDSQVTMMFWYRQQPGQSLTLIATANQGSEATYESGFVIDKFPISRPNLTFSTLTVSNMSPEDSSIYLCSVRTGISGANVLTFGAGSRLTVL.

This chain links TRBV11-2 with TRBJ2-3; tentatively, D is TRBD2 (7 bases). V lost 2 bases and J 5 bases, leaving 17 bases between the germline ends. This CDR3 contains 16 residues. Germline V gene data show CDR1 as SGHAT and CDR2 as FQNNGV. In DNA, the CDR3 is TGTGCCAGCAGCTTATTTGCGGGGGCCAGCCGAGATACGCAGTATTTT. It translates to CASSLFAGASRDTQYF.

The chain uses TRBV7-8 and TRBJ2-1, with D possibly TRBD1 on 5 matching bases. The CDR3 loop spans 16 amino acids. V was shortened by 4 bases and J by 1 base, with 14 bases between the two germline ends. Germline V gene sequence: CDR1 SGHVS, CDR2 FQNEAQ. The CDR3 region is CASSSTAGPSYNEQFF. The DNA for the CDR3 is TGTGCCAGCAGCTCGACGGCAGGGCCTTCCTACAATGAGCAGTTCTTC.

This chain links TRBV14 with TRBJ1-3, with a weak D call TRBD1 (5 bases). Deletions cut 0 bases from V and 4 bases from J, with 10 bases between. Germline lookup yields CDR1 SGHDN and CDR2 FVKESK. This CDR3 has 15 residues. The CDR3 is CASSQEGAGGNTIYF. Written as DNA, the CDR3 is TGTGCCAGCAGCCAAGAAGGGGCAGGGGGAAACACCATATATTTT.

The rearrangement uses TRBV19 and TRBJ2-1; 9 bases are a match to TRBD2. V shed 1 base, J shed 7 bases, and the junction held 2 bases outside the gene matches. This CDR3 spans 14 amino acids. The germline CDR1 and CDR2 sequences are LNHDA and SQIVND (reference sequence). The CDR3 DNA sequence: TGTGCCAGTAGTATAGGGGGACTAGCTAATGAGCAGTTCTTC. Protein: CASSIGGLANEQFF. Full variable domain (rest looked up from reference TRBV19 and TRBJ2-1): DGGITQSPKYLFRKEGQNVTLSCEQNLNHDAMYWYRQDPGQGLRLIYYSQIVNDFQKGDIAEGYSVSREKKESFPLTVTSAQKNPTAFYLCASSIGGLANEQFFGPGTRLTVL.

The chain uses TRBV9 and TRBJ2-7, with D possibly being TRBD1 (6 bases). Deletions cut 3 bases from V and 6 bases from J, with 10 bases between. Per germline, CDR1 SGDLS and CDR2 YYNGEE. CDR3 length: 12 amino acids. The CDR3 reads CASSEGVGEQYF. DNA of the CDR3: TGTGCCAGCAGCGAGGGGGTAGGCGAGCAGTACTTC.

The genes are TRBV4-3 and TRBJ2-2; a weak D match, TRBD2 (6 bases). CDR1 and CDR2 (germline): LGHNA, YSLEER. V was cut by 4 bases and J by 0 bases, with 9 bases left in between. The CDR3 contains 15 residues. CDR3 DNA sequence: TGCGCCAGCAGCCGGGGGGACCCGAACACCGGGGAGCTGTTTTTT. It codes for CASSRGDPNTGELFF.

The chain carries TRBV28 and TRBJ1-5, with D uncertain. Trimming cost V 7 bases and J 0 bases, with 10 bases left between them. From germline, CDR1 is MDHEN and CDR2 SYDVKM. CDR3 length equals 14 residues. CDR3 coding DNA: TGTGCCAGCACTCTTACGGGTAGCAATCAGCCCCAGCATTTT. Amino acid sequence: CASTLTGSNQPQHF.

The chain couples TRBV29-1 to TRBJ1-1, with a tentative D call TRBD1 (6 bases). With 2 bases removed from V and 3 bases from J, the gap between germline ends came to 10 bases. Germline assignment: CDR1 SQVTM and CDR2 ANQGSEA. The length of the CDR3 is 13 residues. The CDR3 DNA follows: TGCAGCGTTGAACCAGGGGATTACACTGAAGCTTTCTTT. This codes for CSVEPGDYTEAFF.

This clone has a single count. The chain recombines TRBV29-1 with TRBJ2-7; possibly TRBD2 for D (5 bases). There are 15 residues in the CDR3. V was cut by 2 bases and J by 2 bases, with 16 bases left in between. Germline CDR1 is SQVTM and CDR2 is ANQGSEA. The CDR3 bases are TGCAGCGTTGAATGGAGGCACTCCCTGACCTACGAGCAGTACTTC. This codes for CSVEWRHSLTYEQYF.

The chain links TRBV6-5 to TRBJ1-4, with TRBD1 identical over 8 bases. V was clipped by 5 bases and J by 8 bases; unmatched bases: 4. The CDR3 consists of 13 residues. Germline CDR1 is MNHEY and CDR2 is SVGAGI. CDR3 amino acids: CASSDRGREKLFF. The CDR3 DNA is TGTGCCAGCAGTGACAGGGGACGGGAAAAACTGTTTTTT.

The chain recombines TRBV27 with TRBJ2-1; 10 bases fit TRBD2. J was trimmed by 6 bases and V by 4 bases; bases with no gene match: 9. The CDR3 contains 16 residues. Per the germline V gene, CDR1 is MNHEY and CDR2 is SMNVEV (reference sequence). DNA for the CDR3: TGTGCCAGCAGTTCTGTTGCGGGACTAGCGAGCAATGAGCAGTTCTTC. It specifies CASSSVAGLASNEQFF.